The entry below describes one TCR beta chain. Trimming took off 4 bases at V and 0 bases at J, with 9 bases between the two ends. The CDR3 consists of 15 residues. Germline V lookup: CDR1 MDHEN, CDR2 SYDVKM. This entry is derived from a study of beta chain features in type 1 diabetes. CD4+ naive, central memory, regulatory and stem cell-like memory cells were sorted via CD45RO/CCR7/CD25/CD127/CD95/CD27. The isolated RNA, all of it, was reverse transcribed, so expressed TCRB transcripts were what got sequenced. This table comes from immunoSEQ multiplex PCR, and its TCRdb copy is limited to in-frame clones, with some not included. The sample has about 160,000 clones, under 9.5% seen once; the top ten hold 0.65%.

The sequence came from a man aged 18 to 35 in good health. V usage is TRBV28 and J usage is TRBJ1-4; D is perhaps TRBD1 (5 bases). The sample consisted of central memory CD4+ T cells from blood. CDR3 DNA sequence: TGTGCCAGCAGTTCCACAGGTTCAACTAATGAAAAACTGTTTTTT. Its translation is CASSSTGSTNEKLFF.